This TCR beta chain is from a study of ipilimumab plus nivolumab after autologous stem cell transplantation (dated by TCRdb to the early 2020s). The study in broad terms: The median number of doses that trial patients received was a few for ipilimumab and roughly 8 for nivolumab. The trial enrolled patients with high-risk diffuse large B cell lymphoma, mature T cell lymphoma, or multiple myeloma undergoing autologous transplant. The intent-to-treat population of the trial was made up of 30 to 35 patients. Included in the myeloma cohort were high-risk transplant-naive patients as well as patients relapsing within 3 years of a first autologous transplant. Results and caveats for the whole study, not just this receptor: Combined checkpoint inhibition as post-transplant consolidation was concluded by the authors to appear tolerable. The authors stated that profiles of the T cell receptor repertoire, regulatory T cell phenotype and gut microbiota provided a biologic rationale for studying this approach further.

Note on this clone: Its recognized antigen is unknown. Per-nucleotide qualities are absent, and no much larger clonotype sits a single base away.

Checkpoint therapy began 14 to 28 days after autologous transplant, with ipilimumab given at 1 mg/kg intravenously on day 1 of selected weeks. The nivolumab dose was 3 mg/kg intravenously, delivered on day 1 of weeks 1, 4, 7, 10, and every two weeks through week 26. The study was a Phase Ib clinical trial testing combined checkpoint inhibition with ipilimumab and nivolumab as consolidation after autologous stem cell transplantation. The germline V and J ends show losses of 6 bases and 7 bases respectively, and no gene match explains 9 bases of the junction. The CDR3 contains 15 residues, cysteine and phenylalanine counted. The only DNA kept is the CDR3, 45 bases in frame from the first base. Per the germline V gene, SGHTA is the CDR1 and FQGNSA is the CDR2. Library prep was done by the immunoSEQ multiplex PCR assay. This is the immuneACCESS table as TCRdb keeps it, with only in-frame sequences that have V and J called. A part of the clones is gone; compared with another copy, unresolved V genes explain less than half, and the rest is unexplained. This sample is represented by fewer than 45,000 clones; about 91% of them were singletons. In total, the top ten clones hold roughly 0.9% of the sample.

The source material was PBMCs, sampled in a trial of ipilimumab plus nivolumab as post-transplant consolidation. The chain is made from TRBV7-2 and TRBJ1-6; 7 bases in the junction line up with TRBD1. The receptor was derived from a male donor with multiple myeloma. The nucleotide sequence is given as TGTGCCAGCAGTCGACAGGGTCCGGCCAATTCACCCCTCCACTTT. Its protein product is CASSRQGPANSPLHF. Joined to the reference TRBV7-2 and TRBJ1-6 proteins, this CDR3 gives the full variable domain: GAGVSQSPSNKVTEKGKDVELRCDPISGHTALYWYRQSLGQGLEFLIYFQGNSAPDKSGLPSDRFSAERTGGSVSTLTIQRTQQEDSAVYLCASSRQGPANSPLHFGNGTRLTVT.